The rows below give T cell receptor beta chains drawn from one sample of a study of OX40 agonist ivuxolimab in advanced cancers. Data came from immunoSEQ multiplex PCR; TCRdb stores just in-frame clones and leaves some out. The sample shows tens of thousands of clones, roughly 87% of them seen only once. Sequences were derived from CD4+ or CD8+ T cells sorted from blood, sampled in a trial of the OX40 agonist ivuxolimab. The origin of the receptors is an adult with an advanced solid tumor such as melanoma, head and neck, liver or kidney cancer. Both conserved end residues are part of each CDR3. D genes are given only for firm matches. Only part of the rows carry a size: once, few, many, or a class if the clone is expanded.

CDR3,DNA,D,J,size,V
CASTSDRGRTEAFF,TGTGCCAGCACTTCCGACAGGGGGAGGACTGAAGCTTTCTTT,TRBD1,TRBJ1-1,few,TRBV2
CASSVQGRSYNEQFF,TGTGCCAGTAGTGTCCAAGGGAGGTCCTACAATGAGCAGTTCTTC,NA,TRBJ2-1,NA,TRBV19
CASSLVAGRDQPQHF,TGTGCCAGCAGCTTAGTGGCGGGTCGGGATCAGCCCCAGCATTTT,NA,TRBJ1-5,few,TRBV7-2
CASSSPNQPQHF,TGTGCCAGCAGCTCCCCAAATCAGCCCCAGCATTTT,NA,TRBJ1-5,NA,TRBV7-2
CASSTRTGTEAFF,TGTGCCAGCAGCACCCGGACAGGGACTGAAGCTTTCTTT,TRBD1,TRBJ1-1,NA,TRBV7-9
CASSLGGIGNTEAFF,TGTGCCAGCAGCTTAGGTGGGATAGGAAACACTGAAGCTTTCTTT,NA,TRBJ1-1,NA,TRBV7-9
CAWSYGTGGSRFFGYTF,TGTGCCTGGAGTTATGGGACAGGGGGCTCCCGATTTTTTGGCTACACCTTC,TRBD1,TRBJ1-2,few,TRBV30
CSVEREGRMDTQYF,TGCAGCGTTGAACGGGAGGGCCGTATGGATACGCAGTATTTT,TRBD2,TRBJ2-3,NA,TRBV29-1
CASSKRTGANGYTF,TGTGCCAGCAGCAAACGGACAGGGGCCAATGGCTACACCTTC,TRBD1,TRBJ1-2,NA,TRBV7-8
CASSQKRILRTGELFF,TGCGCCAGCAGCCAAAAGAGGATTCTTCGGACCGGGGAGCTGTTTTTT,NA,TRBJ2-2,few,TRBV4-1
CASSLMTSGGKDTQYF,TGTGCCAGCTCACTGATGACTAGCGGGGGTAAAGATACGCAGTATTTT,TRBD2,TRBJ2-3,NA,TRBV18
CASTPDRGGTEAFF,TGTGCCAGCACCCCGGACAGGGGGGGGACTGAAGCTTTCTTT,TRBD1,TRBJ1-1,once,TRBV6-9